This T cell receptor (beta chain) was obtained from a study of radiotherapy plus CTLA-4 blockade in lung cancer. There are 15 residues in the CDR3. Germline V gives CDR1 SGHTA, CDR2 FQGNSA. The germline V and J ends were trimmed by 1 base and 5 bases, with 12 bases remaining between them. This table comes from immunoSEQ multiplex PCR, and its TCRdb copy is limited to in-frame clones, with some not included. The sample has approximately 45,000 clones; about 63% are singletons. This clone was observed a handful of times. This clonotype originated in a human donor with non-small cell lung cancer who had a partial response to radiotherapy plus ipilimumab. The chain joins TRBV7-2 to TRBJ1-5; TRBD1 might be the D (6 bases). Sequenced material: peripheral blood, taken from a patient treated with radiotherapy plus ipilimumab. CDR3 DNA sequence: TGTGCCAGCAGCTTAGGGAACAGGGTGGATCAGCCCCAGCATTTT. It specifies CASSLGNRVDQPQHF. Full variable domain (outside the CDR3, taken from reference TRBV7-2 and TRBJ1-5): GAGVSQSPSNKVTEKGKDVELRCDPISGHTALYWYRQSLGQGLEFLIYFQGNSAPDKSGLPSDRFSAERTGGSVSTLTIQRTQQEDSAVYLCASSLGNRVDQPQHFGDGTRLSIL.